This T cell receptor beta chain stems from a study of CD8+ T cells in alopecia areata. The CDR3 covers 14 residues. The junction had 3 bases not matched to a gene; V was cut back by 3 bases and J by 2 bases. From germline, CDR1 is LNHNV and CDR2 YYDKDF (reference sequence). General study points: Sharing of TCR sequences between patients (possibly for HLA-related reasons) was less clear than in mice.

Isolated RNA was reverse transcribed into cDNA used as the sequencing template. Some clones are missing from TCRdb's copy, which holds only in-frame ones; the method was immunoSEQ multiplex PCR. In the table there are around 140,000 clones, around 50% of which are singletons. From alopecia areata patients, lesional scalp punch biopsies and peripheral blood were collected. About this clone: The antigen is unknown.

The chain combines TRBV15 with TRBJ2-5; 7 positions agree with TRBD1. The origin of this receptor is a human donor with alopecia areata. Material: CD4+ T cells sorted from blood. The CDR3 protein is CATSRGTEQETQYF. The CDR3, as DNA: TGTGCCACCAGCAGGGGGACAGAGCAAGAGACCCAGTACTTC.